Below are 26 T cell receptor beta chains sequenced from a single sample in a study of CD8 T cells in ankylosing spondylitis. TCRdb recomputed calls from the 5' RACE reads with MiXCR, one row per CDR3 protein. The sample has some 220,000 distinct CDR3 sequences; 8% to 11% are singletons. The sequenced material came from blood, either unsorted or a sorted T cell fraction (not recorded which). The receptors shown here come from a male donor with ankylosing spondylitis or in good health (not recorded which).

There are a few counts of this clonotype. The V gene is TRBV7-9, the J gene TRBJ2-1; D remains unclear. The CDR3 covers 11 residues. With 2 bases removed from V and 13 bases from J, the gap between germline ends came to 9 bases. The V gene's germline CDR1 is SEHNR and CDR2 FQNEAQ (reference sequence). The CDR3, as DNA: TGTGCCAGCAGCTTAACGCAATTTCAGTTCTTC. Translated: CASSLTQFQFF.

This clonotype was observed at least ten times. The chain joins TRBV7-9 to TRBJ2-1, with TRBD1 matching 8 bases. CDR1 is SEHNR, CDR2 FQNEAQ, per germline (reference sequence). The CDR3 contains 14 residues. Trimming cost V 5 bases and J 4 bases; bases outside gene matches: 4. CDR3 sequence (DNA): TGTGCCAGCAGCCCCGGACAGGGTTACAATGAGCAGTTCTTC. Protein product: CASSPGQGYNEQFF. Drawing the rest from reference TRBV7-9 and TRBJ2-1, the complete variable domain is DTGVSQNPRHKITKRGQNVTFRCDPISEHNRLYWYRQTLGQGPEFLTYFQNEAQLEKSRLLSDRFSAERPKGSFSTLEIQRTEQGDSAMYLCASSPGQGYNEQFFGPGTRLTVL.

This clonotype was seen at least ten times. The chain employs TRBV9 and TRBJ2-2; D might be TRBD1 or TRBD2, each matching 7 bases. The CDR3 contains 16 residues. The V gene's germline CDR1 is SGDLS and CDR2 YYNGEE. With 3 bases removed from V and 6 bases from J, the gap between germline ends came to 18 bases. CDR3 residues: CASSGSRQGGAGELFF. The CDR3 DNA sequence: TGTGCCAGCAGCGGATCACGACAGGGAGGGGCCGGGGAGCTGTTTTTT.

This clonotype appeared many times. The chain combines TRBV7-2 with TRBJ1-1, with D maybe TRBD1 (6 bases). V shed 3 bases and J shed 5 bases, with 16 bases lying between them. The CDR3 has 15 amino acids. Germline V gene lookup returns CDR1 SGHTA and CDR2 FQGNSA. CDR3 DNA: TGTGCCAGCAGCTTTTCCCCCAGGGGAGGTACTGAAGCTTTCTTT. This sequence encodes CASSFSPRGGTEAFF.

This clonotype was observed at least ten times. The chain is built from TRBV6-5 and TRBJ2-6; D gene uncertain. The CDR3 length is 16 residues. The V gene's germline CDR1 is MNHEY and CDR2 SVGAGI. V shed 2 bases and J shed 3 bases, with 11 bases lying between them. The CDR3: CASSYEIAGGANVLTF. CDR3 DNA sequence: TGTGCCAGCAGTTACGAGATAGCAGGTGGGGCCAACGTCCTGACTTTC.

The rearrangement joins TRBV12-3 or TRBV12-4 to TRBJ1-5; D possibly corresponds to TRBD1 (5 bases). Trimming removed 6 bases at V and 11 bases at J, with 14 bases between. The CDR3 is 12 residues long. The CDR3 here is CASRRDPAAQHF. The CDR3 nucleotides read TGTGCCAGCAGAAGGGACCCTGCGGCCCAGCATTTT.

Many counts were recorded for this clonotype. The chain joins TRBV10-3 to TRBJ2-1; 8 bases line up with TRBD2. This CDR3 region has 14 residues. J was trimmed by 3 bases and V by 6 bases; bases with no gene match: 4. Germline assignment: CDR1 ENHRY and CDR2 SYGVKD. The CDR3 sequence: CAISSGTSYNEQFF. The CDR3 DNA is TGTGCCATCAGCAGCGGGACTAGCTACAATGAGCAGTTCTTC.

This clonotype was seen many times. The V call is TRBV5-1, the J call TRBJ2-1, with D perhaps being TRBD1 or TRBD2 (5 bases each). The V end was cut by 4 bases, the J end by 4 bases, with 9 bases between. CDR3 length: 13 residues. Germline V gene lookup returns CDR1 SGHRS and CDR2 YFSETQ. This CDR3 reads CASSLWGYNEQFF. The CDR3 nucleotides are TGCGCCAGCAGCCTCTGGGGGTACAATGAGCAGTTCTTC. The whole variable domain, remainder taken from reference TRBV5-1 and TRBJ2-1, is KAGVTQTPRYLIKTRGQQVTLSCSPISGHRSVSWYQQTPGQGLQFLFEYFSETQRNKGNFPGRFSGRQFSNSRSEMNVSTLELGDSALYLCASSLWGYNEQFFGPGTRLTVL.

This CDR3 is CASSLTGAPGGYTF. The DNA for the CDR3 is TGTGCCAGCAGCTTAACAGGGGCTCCCGGTGGCTACACCTTC. The chain uses TRBV7-2 and TRBJ1-2, with 7 bases matching TRBD1. There are 14 residues in the CDR3. Germline V gene data show CDR1 as SGHTA and CDR2 as FQGNSA. After removal of 2 bases from V and 7 bases from J, the junction contained 7 bases not matched to a gene.

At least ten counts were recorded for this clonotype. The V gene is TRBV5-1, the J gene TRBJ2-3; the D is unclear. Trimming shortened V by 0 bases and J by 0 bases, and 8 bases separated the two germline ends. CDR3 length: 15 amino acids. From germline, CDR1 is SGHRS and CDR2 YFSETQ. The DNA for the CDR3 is TGCGCCAGCAGCTTGGATGGCGGTAGCACAGATACGCAGTATTTT. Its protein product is CASSLDGGSTDTQYF. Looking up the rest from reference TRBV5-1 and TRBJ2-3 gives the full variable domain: KAGVTQTPRYLIKTRGQQVTLSCSPISGHRSVSWYQQTPGQGLQFLFEYFSETQRNKGNFPGRFSGRQFSNSRSEMNVSTLELGDSALYLCASSLDGGSTDTQYFGPGTRLTVL.

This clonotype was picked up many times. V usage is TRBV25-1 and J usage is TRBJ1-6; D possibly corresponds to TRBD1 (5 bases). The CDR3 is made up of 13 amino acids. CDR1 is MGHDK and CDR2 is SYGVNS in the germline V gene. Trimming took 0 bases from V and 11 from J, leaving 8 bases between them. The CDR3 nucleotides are TGTGCCAGCAGTGAATACCCACAGGCACCCCTCCACTTT. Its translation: CASSEYPQAPLHF.

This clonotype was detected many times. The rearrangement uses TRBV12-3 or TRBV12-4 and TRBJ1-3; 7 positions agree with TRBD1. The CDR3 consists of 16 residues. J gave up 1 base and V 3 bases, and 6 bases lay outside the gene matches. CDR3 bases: TGTGCCAGCAGTTTTGACAGGGCCATTTCTGGAAACACCATATATTTT. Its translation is CASSFDRAISGNTIYF.

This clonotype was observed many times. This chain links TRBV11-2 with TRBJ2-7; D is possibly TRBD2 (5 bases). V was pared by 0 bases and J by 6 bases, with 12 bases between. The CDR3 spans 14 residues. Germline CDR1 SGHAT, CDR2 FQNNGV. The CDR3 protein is CASSLEGASPEQYF. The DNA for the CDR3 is TGTGCCAGCAGCTTAGAGGGAGCCTCCCCCGAGCAGTACTTC.

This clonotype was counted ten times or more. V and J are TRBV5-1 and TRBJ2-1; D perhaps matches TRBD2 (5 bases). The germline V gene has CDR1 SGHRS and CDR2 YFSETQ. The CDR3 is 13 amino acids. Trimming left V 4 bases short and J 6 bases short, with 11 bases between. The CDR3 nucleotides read TGCGCCAGCAGCCTGGACTCCCTCAATGAGCAGTTCTTC. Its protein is CASSLDSLNEQFF. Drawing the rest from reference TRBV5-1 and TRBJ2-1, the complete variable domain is KAGVTQTPRYLIKTRGQQVTLSCSPISGHRSVSWYQQTPGQGLQFLFEYFSETQRNKGNFPGRFSGRQFSNSRSEMNVSTLELGDSALYLCASSLDSLNEQFFGPGTRLTVL.

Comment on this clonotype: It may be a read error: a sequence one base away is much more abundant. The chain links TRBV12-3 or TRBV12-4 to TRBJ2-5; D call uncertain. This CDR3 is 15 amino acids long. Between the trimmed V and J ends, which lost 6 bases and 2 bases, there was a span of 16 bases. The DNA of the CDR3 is TGTGCCAGCAGCACCTCCATGGTACTTCAAGAGACCCAGTACTTC. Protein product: CASSTSMVLQETQYF.

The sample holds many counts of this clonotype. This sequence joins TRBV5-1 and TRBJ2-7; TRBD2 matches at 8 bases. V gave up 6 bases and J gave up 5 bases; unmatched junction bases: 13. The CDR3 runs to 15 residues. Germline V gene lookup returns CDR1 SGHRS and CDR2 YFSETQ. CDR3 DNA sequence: TGCGCCAGCAACGAAGGAGCGGGAGCGATCCACGAGCAGTACTTC. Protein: CASNEGAGAIHEQYF.

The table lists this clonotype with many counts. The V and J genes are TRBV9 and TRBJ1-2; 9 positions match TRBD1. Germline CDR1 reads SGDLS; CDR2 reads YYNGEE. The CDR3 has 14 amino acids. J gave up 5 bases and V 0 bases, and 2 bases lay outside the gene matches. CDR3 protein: CASSVEDRGYGYTF. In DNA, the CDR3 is TGTGCCAGCAGCGTAGAGGACAGGGGATATGGCTACACCTTC.

The CDR3 protein is CASRPVGEQYF. The CDR3, as DNA: TGTGCCAGCCGCCCGGTCGGGGAGCAGTACTTC. The V and J genes are TRBV21-1 and TRBJ2-7. TRBV21-1 is tagged as a pseudogene. The CDR3 runs to 11 residues.

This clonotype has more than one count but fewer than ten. In DNA, the CDR3 is TGTGCCAGCAGTGAATCGGGTTGGTGGGAGGGCCAGGAGACCCAGTACTTC. It translates to CASSESGWWEGQETQYF. The chain uses TRBV2 and TRBJ2-5, with 7 positions matching TRBD2. Germline CDR1 reads SNHLY; CDR2 reads FYNNEI. This CDR3 has 17 residues. V shed 2 bases, J shed 5 bases, and the junction held 14 bases outside the gene matches.

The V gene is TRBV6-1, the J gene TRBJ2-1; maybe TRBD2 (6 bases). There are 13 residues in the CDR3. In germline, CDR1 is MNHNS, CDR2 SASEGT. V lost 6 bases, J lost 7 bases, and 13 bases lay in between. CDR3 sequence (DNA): TGTGCCAGCAGGAAGGGACTCCCGAATGAGCAGTTCTTC. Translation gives CASRKGLPNEQFF.

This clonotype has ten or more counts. The CDR3 nucleotides are TGTGCCAGCAGCGTAGATCCACCGCCGATAGGGGACAATGAGCAGTTCTTC. Translating it yields CASSVDPPPIGDNEQFF. The chain uses TRBV9 and TRBJ2-1, with D perhaps TRBD1 (5 bases). Trimming stripped 0 bases from V and 5 bases from J, with 18 bases between. Germline CDR1 reads SGDLS; CDR2 reads YYNGEE. The CDR3 loop spans 17 amino acids.

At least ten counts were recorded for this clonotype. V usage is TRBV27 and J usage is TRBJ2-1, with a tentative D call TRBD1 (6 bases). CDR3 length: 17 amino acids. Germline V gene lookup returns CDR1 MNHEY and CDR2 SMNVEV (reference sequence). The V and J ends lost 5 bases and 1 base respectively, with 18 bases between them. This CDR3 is CASSLTNRELSYNEQFF. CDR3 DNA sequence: TGTGCCAGCAGTCTAACAAACAGGGAATTGTCCTACAATGAGCAGTTCTTC.

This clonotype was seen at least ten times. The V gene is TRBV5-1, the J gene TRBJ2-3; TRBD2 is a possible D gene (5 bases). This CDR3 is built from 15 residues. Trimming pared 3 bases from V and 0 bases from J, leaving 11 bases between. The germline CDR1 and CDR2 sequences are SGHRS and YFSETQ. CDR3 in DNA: TGCGCCAGCAGCTGGCGGGCCCTTAGCACAGATACGCAGTATTTT. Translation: CASSWRALSTDTQYF.

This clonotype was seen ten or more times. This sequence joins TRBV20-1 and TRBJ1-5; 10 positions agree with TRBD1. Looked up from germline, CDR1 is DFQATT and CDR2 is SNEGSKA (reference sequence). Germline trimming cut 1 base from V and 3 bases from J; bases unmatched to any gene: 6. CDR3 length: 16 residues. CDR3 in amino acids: CSARVGTGVNNQPQHF. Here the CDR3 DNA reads TGCAGTGCTAGAGTTGGGACAGGGGTCAACAATCAGCCCCAGCATTTT.

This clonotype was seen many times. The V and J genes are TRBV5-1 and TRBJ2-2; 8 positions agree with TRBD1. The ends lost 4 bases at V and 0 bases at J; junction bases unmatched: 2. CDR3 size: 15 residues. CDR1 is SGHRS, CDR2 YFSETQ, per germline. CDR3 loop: CASSPDRANTGELFF. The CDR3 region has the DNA TGCGCCAGCAGCCCGGACAGGGCGAACACCGGGGAGCTGTTTTTT. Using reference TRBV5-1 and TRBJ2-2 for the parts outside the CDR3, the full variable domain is KAGVTQTPRYLIKTRGQQVTLSCSPISGHRSVSWYQQTPGQGLQFLFEYFSETQRNKGNFPGRFSGRQFSNSRSEMNVSTLELGDSALYLCASSPDRANTGELFFGEGSRLTVL.

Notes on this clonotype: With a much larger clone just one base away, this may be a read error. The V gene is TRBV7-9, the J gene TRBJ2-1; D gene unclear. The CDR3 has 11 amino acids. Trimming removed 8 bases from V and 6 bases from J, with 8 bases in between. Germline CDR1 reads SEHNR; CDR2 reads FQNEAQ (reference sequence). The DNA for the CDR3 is TGTGCCAGCCAGGCTCTCAATGAGCAGTTCTTC. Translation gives CASQALNEQFF.